Listed below are T cell receptor beta chains from one sample, sequenced in a study of T cell changes during pregnancy in multiple sclerosis. Generated by immunoSEQ multiplex PCR, the TCRdb table keeps only in-frame clones and is missing some. The table lists about 40,000 clones, approximately 88% of them singletons. This specimen was peripheral blood, taken in the first trimester of pregnancy. Receptors were obtained from a female donor in good health, enrolled as a control in a pregnancy study. The CDR3 runs from the conserved cysteine through the conserved F or W. The order of the fields is J gene, clone size, D gene, V gene, CDR3 DNA, CDR3 protein. D genes are given only for firm matches. Expanded clones get a size class; other rows say once, few or many, or leave the size out.

TRBJ2-1,NA,NA,TRBV7-9,TGTGCCAGCAGCTTTAGTCGCGATGAGCAGTTCTTC,CASSFSRDEQFF
TRBJ1-2,NA,NA,TRBV30,TGTGCCTGGAGGGAAGGGGCGGGAGGCTACACCTTC,CAWREGAGGYTF
TRBJ1-5,NA,NA,TRBV7-8,TGTGCCAGTCGGACAAGTAGCAATCAGCCCCAGCATTTT,CASRTSSNQPQHF
TRBJ2-5,NA,TRBD2,TRBV4-1,TGCGCCAGCAGTCTCGGGACTAGCGGGGGGTCCAACGGGGAGACCCAGTACTTC,CASSLGTSGGSNGETQYF
TRBJ1-2,NA,NA,TRBV25-1,TGTGCCAGCAGTGACGTTGCGACGGGAGGCTACACCTTC,CASSDVATGGYTF
TRBJ1-5,few,NA,TRBV30,TGTGCCTGGAGCACCCCGGACAGTCTACATAGCAATCAGCCCCAGCATTTT,CAWSTPDSLHSNQPQHF
TRBJ1-1,NA,TRBD1,TRBV28,TGTGCCAGCAGTCCAAGGACAGGGGGCTTGACTGAAGCTTTCTTT,CASSPRTGGLTEAFF
TRBJ2-3,NA,TRBD2,TRBV29-1,TGCAGCGTTGGGATAGCGGGGACAGATACGCAGTATTTT,CSVGIAGTDTQYF
TRBJ2-1,NA,TRBD1,TRBV7-2,TGTGCCAGCAGCTTAGGGGACAGGTTTAACGATGAGCAGTTCTTC,CASSLGDRFNDEQFF
TRBJ2-2,NA,NA,TRBV19,TGTGCCAGTAGTCGGACAGTCGGGGAGCTGTTTTTT,CASSRTVGELFF
TRBJ2-7,NA,NA,TRBV30,TGTGCCTGGAGTCCCTTAGGGGGGGCGAGCTCCTACGAGCAGTACTTC,CAWSPLGGASSYEQYF
TRBJ2-5,NA,TRBD2,TRBV4-2,TGTGCCAGCAGCCAAGACTCTGGACTAGTCCAAGAGACCCAGTACTTC,CASSQDSGLVQETQYF
TRBJ1-1,NA,TRBD1,TRBV30,TGTGCCTGGGGGACAGGGCAGAACACTGAAGCTTTCTTT,CAWGTGQNTEAFF
TRBJ1-5,NA,TRBD1,TRBV10-3,TGTGCCATCAGTGAAAGACAGGGGGATCAGCCCCAGCATTTT,CAISERQGDQPQHF
TRBJ2-3,NA,NA,TRBV6-5,TGTGCCAGCCGGGGAGACCCAGATACGCAGTATTTT,CASRGDPDTQYF
TRBJ1-1,NA,NA,TRBV19,TGTGCCAGTAGTACCGGGCCCAGGGTCACTGAAGCTTTCTTT,CASSTGPRVTEAFF
TRBJ2-7,NA,NA,TRBV7-9,TGTGCCAGCAGCTCCCGGGACATCTACGAGCAGTACTTC,CASSSRDIYEQYF
TRBJ1-1,NA,TRBD1,TRBV19,TGTGCCAGTACCCCAGGGGGCGCATCTGAAGCTTTCTTT,CASTPGGASEAFF
TRBJ2-7,NA,NA,TRBV4-3,TGCGCCAGCAGCCAAGATAAGGGGACTGGCTACGAGCAGTACTTC,CASSQDKGTGYEQYF
TRBJ1-2,once,NA,TRBV7-9,TGTGCCAGCAGCTTAGGCGTATCTAACTATGGCTACACCTTC,CASSLGVSNYGYTF
TRBJ2-7,NA,NA,TRBV2,TGTGCCAGCAGGGCACGTTGGGCGGGATCCGAGCAGTACTTC,CASRARWAGSEQYF
TRBJ1-4,NA,NA,TRBV5-1,TGCGCCAGCAGCCTTCAATCCCCAGGAACTAATGAAAAACTGTTTTTT,CASSLQSPGTNEKLFF
TRBJ2-1,NA,TRBD1,TRBV5-4,TGTGCCAGCAGCTCCCGGGACAGGGCCAATGAGCAGTTCTTC,CASSSRDRANEQFF
TRBJ2-1,NA,TRBD2,TRBV7-3,TGTGCCAGCAGCTTCCGCGGGGGGGCCTACAATGAGCAGTTCTTC,CASSFRGGAYNEQFF
TRBJ2-7,once,NA,TRBV28,TGTGCCAGCAGTTTATCAGGCCCCGTGGACTTC,CASSLSGPVDF
TRBJ1-2,NA,TRBD1,TRBV4-1,TGCGCCAGCAGCCAAGAGGGGCTACGACAGGGGACGGGCTACACCTTC,CASSQEGLRQGTGYTF
TRBJ2-7,NA,TRBD2,TRBV7-8,TGTGCCAGCAGGTGGGAGCGGGAGGGCCTTTACGAGCAGTACTTC,CASRWEREGLYEQYF
TRBJ1-5,once,TRBD1,TRBV28,TGTGCCAGCAGTTTTGGGACAGGGGCAAATCAGCCCCAGCATTTT,CASSFGTGANQPQHF
TRBJ1-2,NA,NA,TRBV29-1,TGCAGCGCAGGCACACGCCTTGACTATGGCTACACCTTC,CSAGTRLDYGYTF
TRBJ2-3,NA,NA,TRBV5-4,TGTGCCAGCAGGGAGGGGGGACAGCGGAGGGATACGCAGTATTTT,CASREGGQRRDTQYF
TRBJ2-5,NA,TRBD2,TRBV5-1,TGCGCCAGCAGCAGGGATGGGCAGCGGGGAGCCCAAGAGACCCAGTACTTC,CASSRDGQRGAQETQYF
TRBJ2-1,NA,NA,TRBV7-9,TGTGCCAGCAGCTTTCCGGTTCCGAGGTTCTATGAGCAGTTCTTC,CASSFPVPRFYEQFF
TRBJ2-5,NA,TRBD1,TRBV7-8,TGTGCCAGCAGCTTGAAAAGGACAGGGAAAGAGACCCAGTACTTC,CASSLKRTGKETQYF
TRBJ1-1,NA,NA,TRBV4-2,TGTGCCAGCAGCCAAGATCCCCTCCAAGCTTTCTTT,CASSQDPLQAFF
TRBJ1-1,NA,TRBD1,TRBV7-2,TGTGCCAGCAGCTTACGACAGGGCGCTCATGAAGCTTTCTTT,CASSLRQGAHEAFF
TRBJ2-2,NA,NA,TRBV5-6,TGTGCCAGCAGCAGCTCCCCGGTGTCCGGCGGGGAGCTGTTTTTT,CASSSSPVSGGELFF
TRBJ1-1,NA,NA,TRBV7-9,TGTGCCAGCAGCTCCACAGGGTTGAGGACTGAAGCTTTCTTT,CASSSTGLRTEAFF